Below, one TCR beta chain is given with its context. Antigen specificity is unknown. Since a much larger clone is just one base distant, this may be a read error. The V and J ends lost 9 bases and 3 bases respectively, with 11 bases between them. Germline V lookup: CDR1 ENHRY, CDR2 SYGVKD. The CDR3 has 12 amino acids. The data are from a study of blood T cells in healthy people across ages. Broader study findings: Higher diversity, along with more naive CD4+ cells, distinguished long-lived donors from aged donors. Across the age range, TCR beta diversity per million T cells fell in a roughly linear way. Investigators treated diversity estimates from one million T cells as underestimates.

Alongside a J-beta primer mix, a sample-barcoded 5' primer served in a second PCR lasting about 7 to 12 cycles. Each CDR3 protein gets one entry after TCRdb re-called the 5' RACE reads with MiXCR. The repertoire holds just under 900,000 distinct CDR3 sequences, with about 28% as singletons. At least 6 micrograms of total RNA were extracted per sample. The chain carries TRBV10-3 and TRBJ1-2; D not resolved. The sample comprised blood. This clonotype originated in an elderly woman in good health. As DNA, the CDR3 is TGTGCCATACAGAGCGCTGACTATGGCTACACCTTC. Translated: CAIQSADYGYTF.